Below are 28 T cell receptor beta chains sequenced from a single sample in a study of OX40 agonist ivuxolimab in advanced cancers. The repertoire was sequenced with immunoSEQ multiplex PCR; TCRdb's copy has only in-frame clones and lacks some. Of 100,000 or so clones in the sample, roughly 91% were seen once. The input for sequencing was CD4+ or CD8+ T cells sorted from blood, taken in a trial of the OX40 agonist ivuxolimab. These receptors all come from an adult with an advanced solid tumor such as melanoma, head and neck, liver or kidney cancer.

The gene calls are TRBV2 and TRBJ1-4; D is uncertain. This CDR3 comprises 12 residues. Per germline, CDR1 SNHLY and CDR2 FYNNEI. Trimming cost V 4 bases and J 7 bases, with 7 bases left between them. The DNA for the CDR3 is TGTGCCAGCAGTGTACGGTTTGAAAAACTGTTTTTT. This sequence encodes CASSVRFEKLFF.

The CDR3 region is CASSLGQMETQYF. CDR3 coding DNA: TGTGCCAGCTCCCTGGGACAGATGGAGACCCAGTACTTC. The J gene is TRBJ2-5, the V gene TRBV18; 7 bases align to TRBD1. This CDR3 has 13 residues. The V segment lost 6 bases and the J segment 5 bases; nucleotides outside the gene matches: 6. Per germline, CDR1 KGHSH and CDR2 LQKENI.

CDR3 amino acids: CASSLQGSTDTQYF. The CDR3 bases are TGCGCCAGCAGCTTGCAGGGTAGCACAGATACGCAGTATTTT. This rearrangement joins TRBV5-1 to TRBJ2-3, with D possibly matching TRBD1 (5 bases). V was pared by 1 base and J by 0 bases, with 6 bases between. The length of the CDR3 is 14 residues. CDR1 SGHRS and CDR2 YFSETQ come from the germline V gene. The full variable domain, its missing parts supplied by reference TRBV5-1 and TRBJ2-3, is KAGVTQTPRYLIKTRGQQVTLSCSPISGHRSVSWYQQTPGQGLQFLFEYFSETQRNKGNFPGRFSGRQFSNSRSEMNVSTLELGDSALYLCASSLQGSTDTQYFGPGTRLTVL.

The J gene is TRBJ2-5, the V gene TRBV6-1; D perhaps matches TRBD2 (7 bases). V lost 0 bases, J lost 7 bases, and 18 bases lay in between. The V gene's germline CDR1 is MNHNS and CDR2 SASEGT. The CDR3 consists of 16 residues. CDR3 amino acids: CASSEAHWGGGWTQYF. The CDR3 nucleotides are TGTGCCAGCAGTGAAGCGCATTGGGGGGGCGGTTGGACCCAGTACTTC.

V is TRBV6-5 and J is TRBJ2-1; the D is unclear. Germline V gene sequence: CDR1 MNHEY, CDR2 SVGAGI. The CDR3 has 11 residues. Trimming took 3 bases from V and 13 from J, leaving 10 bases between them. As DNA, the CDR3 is TGTGCCAGCAGTTATCGAACAGTCCAGTTCTTC. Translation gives CASSYRTVQFF.

The CDR3 nucleotides are TGTGCCAGCAGTAGCGGGGGGGCTTCATCAGATACGCAGTATTTT. Amino acid sequence: CASSSGGASSDTQYF. The V and J genes are TRBV6-5 and TRBJ2-3, with 10 positions matching TRBD2. The germline V gene has CDR1 MNHEY and CDR2 SVGAGI. The CDR3 covers 15 residues. Trimming removed 5 bases from V and 4 bases from J; junction bases left unmatched: 6.

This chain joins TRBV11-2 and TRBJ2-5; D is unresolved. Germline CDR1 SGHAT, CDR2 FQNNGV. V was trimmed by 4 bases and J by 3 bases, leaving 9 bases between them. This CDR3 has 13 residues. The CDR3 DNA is TGTGCCAGCAGCTCCACCCGAGAAGAGACCCAGTACTTC. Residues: CASSSTREETQYF. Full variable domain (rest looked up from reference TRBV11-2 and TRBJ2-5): EAGVAQSPRYKIIEKRQSVAFWCNPISGHATLYWYQQILGQGPKLLIQFQNNGVVDDSQLPKDRFSAERLKGVDSTLKIQPAKLEDSAVYLCASSSTREETQYFGPGTRLLVL.

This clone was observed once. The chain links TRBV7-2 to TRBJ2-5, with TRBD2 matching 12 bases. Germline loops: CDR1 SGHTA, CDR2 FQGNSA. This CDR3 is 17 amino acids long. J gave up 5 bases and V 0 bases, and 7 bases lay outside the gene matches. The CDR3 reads CASSLALLAGGSETQYF. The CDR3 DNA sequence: TGTGCCAGCAGCTTAGCGCTTCTAGCGGGGGGGAGTGAGACCCAGTACTTC. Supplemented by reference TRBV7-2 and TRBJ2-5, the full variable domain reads GAGVSQSPSNKVTEKGKDVELRCDPISGHTALYWYRQSLGQGLEFLIYFQGNSAPDKSGLPSDRFSAERTGGSVSTLTIQRTQQEDSAVYLCASSLALLAGGSETQYFGPGTRLLVL.

This chain's CDR3 is CASSGGLSGTSTDTQYF. The CDR3 DNA reads as TGTGCCAGCAGTGGGGGACTTAGCGGGACCAGCACAGATACGCAGTATTTT. The V gene is TRBV27, the J gene TRBJ2-3; TRBD2 matches at 8 bases. Germline V gene data show CDR1 as MNHEY and CDR2 as SMNVEV (reference sequence). With 5 bases clipped from V and 0 bases from J, the junction kept 10 bases outside the gene matches. This CDR3 has 17 amino acids.

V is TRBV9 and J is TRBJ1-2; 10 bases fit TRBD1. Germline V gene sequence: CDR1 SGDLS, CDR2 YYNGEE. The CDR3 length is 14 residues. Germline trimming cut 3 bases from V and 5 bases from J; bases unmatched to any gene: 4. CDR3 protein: CASSGAGQGYGYTF. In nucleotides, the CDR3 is TGTGCCAGCAGCGGAGCGGGACAGGGGTATGGCTACACCTTC. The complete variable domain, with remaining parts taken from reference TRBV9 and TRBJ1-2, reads DSGVTQTPKHLITATGQRVTLRCSPRSGDLSVYWYQQSLDQGLQFLIQYYNGEERAKGNILERFSAQQFPDLHSELNLSSLELGDSALYFCASSGAGQGYGYTFGSGTRLTVV.

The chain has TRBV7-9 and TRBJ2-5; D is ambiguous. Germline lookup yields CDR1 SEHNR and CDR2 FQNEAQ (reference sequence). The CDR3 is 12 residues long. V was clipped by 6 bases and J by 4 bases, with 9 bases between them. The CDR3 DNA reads TGTGCCAGCAGTAAGTTGGCAGAGACCCAGTACTTC. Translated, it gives CASSKLAETQYF.

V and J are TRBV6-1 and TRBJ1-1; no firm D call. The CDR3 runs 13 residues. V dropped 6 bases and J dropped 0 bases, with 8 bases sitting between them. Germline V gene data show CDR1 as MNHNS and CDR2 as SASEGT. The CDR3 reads CASRESVNTEAFF. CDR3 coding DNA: TGTGCCAGCAGAGAAAGTGTGAACACTGAAGCTTTCTTT.

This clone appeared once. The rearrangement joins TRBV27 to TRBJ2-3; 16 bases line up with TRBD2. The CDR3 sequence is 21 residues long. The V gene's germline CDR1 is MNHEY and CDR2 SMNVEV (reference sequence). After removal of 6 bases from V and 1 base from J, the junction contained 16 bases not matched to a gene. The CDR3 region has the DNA TGTGCCAGCAGCTATGGGCTTGGGACTAGCGGGAGGGCCGGGGGCACAGATACGCAGTATTTT. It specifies CASSYGLGTSGRAGGTDTQYF.

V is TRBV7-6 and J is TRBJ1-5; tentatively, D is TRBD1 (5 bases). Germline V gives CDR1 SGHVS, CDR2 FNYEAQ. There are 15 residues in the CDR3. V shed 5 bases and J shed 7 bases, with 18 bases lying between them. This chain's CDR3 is CASSPLNQGGQPQHF. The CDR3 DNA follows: TGTGCCAGCAGCCCTCTTAACCAGGGCGGCCAGCCCCAGCATTTT.

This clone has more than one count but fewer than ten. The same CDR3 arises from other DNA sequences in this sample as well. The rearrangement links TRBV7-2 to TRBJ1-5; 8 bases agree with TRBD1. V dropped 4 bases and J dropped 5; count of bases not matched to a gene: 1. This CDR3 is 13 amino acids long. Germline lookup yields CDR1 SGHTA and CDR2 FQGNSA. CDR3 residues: CASSSQGDQPQHF. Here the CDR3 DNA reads TGTGCCAGCAGCTCACAGGGGGATCAGCCCCAGCATTTT.

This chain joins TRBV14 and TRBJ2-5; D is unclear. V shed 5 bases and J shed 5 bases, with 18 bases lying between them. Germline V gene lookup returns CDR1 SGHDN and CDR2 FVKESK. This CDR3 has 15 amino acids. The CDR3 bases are TGTGCCAGCAGCACCCTAGAGCCCGGTGGGGAGACCCAGTACTTC. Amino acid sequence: CASSTLEPGGETQYF.

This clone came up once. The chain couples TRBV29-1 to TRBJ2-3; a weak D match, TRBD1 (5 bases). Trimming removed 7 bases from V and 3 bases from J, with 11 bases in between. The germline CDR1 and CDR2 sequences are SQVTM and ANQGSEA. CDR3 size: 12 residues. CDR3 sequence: CSGTSGTDTQYF. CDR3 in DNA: TGCAGCGGGACCTCAGGGACAGATACGCAGTATTTT.

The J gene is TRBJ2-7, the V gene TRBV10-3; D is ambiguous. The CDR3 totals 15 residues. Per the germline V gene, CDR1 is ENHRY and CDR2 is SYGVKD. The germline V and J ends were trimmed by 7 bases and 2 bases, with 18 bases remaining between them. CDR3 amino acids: CAITPRQMDPYEQYF. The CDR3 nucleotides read TGTGCCATCACTCCCCGCCAAATGGATCCCTACGAGCAGTACTTC.

The CDR3 region is CASSTRQGLGRNQPQHF. As DNA, the CDR3 is TGTGCCAGTAGTACCAGACAGGGCTTGGGGCGCAATCAGCCCCAGCATTTT. The chain is built from TRBV19 and TRBJ1-5; 7 bases map to TRBD1. The CDR3 loop spans 17 amino acids. The J segment lost 2 bases and the V segment lost 4 bases, leaving 11 bases of the junction unmatched. The germline V gene has CDR1 LNHDA and CDR2 SQIVND (reference sequence).

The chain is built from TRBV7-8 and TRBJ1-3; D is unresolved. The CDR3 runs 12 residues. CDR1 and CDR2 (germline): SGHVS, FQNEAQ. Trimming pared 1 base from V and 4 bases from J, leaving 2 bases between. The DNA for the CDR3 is TGTGCCAGCAGCTTAGAAGGAAACACCATATATTTT. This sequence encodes CASSLEGNTIYF.

The CDR3 region is CASSPPQGPQETQYF. For the CDR3, the DNA is TGCGCCAGCAGCCCGCCACAGGGCCCGCAAGAGACCCAGTACTTC. The chain is built from TRBV5-1 and TRBJ2-5, with D tentatively TRBD1 (6 bases). Trimming cost V 4 bases and J 2 bases, with 15 bases left between them. Germline V gene sequence: CDR1 SGHRS, CDR2 YFSETQ. The CDR3 spans 15 residues. The full variable domain, rest sourced from reference TRBV5-1 and TRBJ2-5, is KAGVTQTPRYLIKTRGQQVTLSCSPISGHRSVSWYQQTPGQGLQFLFEYFSETQRNKGNFPGRFSGRQFSNSRSEMNVSTLELGDSALYLCASSPPQGPQETQYFGPGTRLLVL.

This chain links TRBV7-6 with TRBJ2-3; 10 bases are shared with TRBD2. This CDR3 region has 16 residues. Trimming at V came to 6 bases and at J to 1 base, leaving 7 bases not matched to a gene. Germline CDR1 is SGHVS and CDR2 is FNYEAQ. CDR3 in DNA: TGTGCCAGCAGTTCCATAGCGGGGGGCGGCACAGATACGCAGTATTTT. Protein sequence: CASSSIAGGGTDTQYF.

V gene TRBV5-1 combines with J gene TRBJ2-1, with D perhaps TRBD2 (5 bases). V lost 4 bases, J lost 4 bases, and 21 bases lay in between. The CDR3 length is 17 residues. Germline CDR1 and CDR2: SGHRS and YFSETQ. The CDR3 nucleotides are TGCGCCAGCAGCATGAACGGAGTGGAGGATGCGTACAATGAGCAGTTCTTC. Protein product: CASSMNGVEDAYNEQFF.

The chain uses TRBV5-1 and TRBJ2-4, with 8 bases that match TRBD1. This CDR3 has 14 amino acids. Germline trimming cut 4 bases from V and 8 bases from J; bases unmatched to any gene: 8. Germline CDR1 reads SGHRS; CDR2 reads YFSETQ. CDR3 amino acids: CASSPTGVGDIQYF. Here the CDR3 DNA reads TGCGCCAGCAGCCCGACAGGGGTCGGGGACATTCAGTACTTC.

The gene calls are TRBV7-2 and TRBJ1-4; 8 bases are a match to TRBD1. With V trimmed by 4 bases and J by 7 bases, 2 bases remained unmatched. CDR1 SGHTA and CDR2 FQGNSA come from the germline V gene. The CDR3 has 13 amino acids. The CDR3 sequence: CASSSDRAEKLFF. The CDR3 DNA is TGTGCCAGCAGCTCGGACAGGGCTGAAAAACTGTTTTTT.

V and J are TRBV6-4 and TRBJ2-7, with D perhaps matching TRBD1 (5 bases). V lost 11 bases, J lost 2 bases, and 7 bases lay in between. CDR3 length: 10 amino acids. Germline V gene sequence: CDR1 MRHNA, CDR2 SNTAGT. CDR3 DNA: TGTGCCCCAGGGACCTACGAGCAGTACTTC. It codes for CAPGTYEQYF.

CDR3 nucleotides: TGTGCCAGCAGTTTTTCGGGTCCAGGCCGAGGGCCTAGCGGGAGGGCCTACGAGCAGTACTTC. Residues: CASSFSGPGRGPSGRAYEQYF. The V call is TRBV27, the J call TRBJ2-7, with 12 bases that match TRBD2. Trimming at V came to 3 bases and at J to 2 bases, leaving 20 bases not matched to a gene. Germline CDR1 MNHEY, CDR2 SMNVEV (reference sequence). CDR3 length: 21 amino acids.

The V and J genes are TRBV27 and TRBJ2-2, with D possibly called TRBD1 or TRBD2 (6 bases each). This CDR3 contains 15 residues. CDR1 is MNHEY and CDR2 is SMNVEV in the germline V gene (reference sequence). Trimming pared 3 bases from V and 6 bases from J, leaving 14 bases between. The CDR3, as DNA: TGTGCCAGCAGTTTGGGGGGCTTGTATCCCGGGGAGCTGTTTTTT. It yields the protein CASSLGGLYPGELFF.